This T cell receptor beta chain is from a study of graft-versus-host responses after intestinal transplantation (dated by TCRdb to 2020 to 2022). The study in broad terms: Recipients received multivisceral, liver-intestinal, or isolated intestinal transplants. All recipients received anti-thymocyte globulin induction followed by maintenance tacrolimus and steroids for two to four years. Graft-versus-host and host-versus-graft alloreactive T cell clones were tracked in the graft, circulation and bone marrow after intestinal transplantation using bulk TCR-beta CDR3 sequencing. To identify alloreactive clones, pre-transplant mixed lymphocyte reaction products were sequenced and then compared with unstimulated pre-transplant donor and recipient T cells. The cohort enrolled around 23 intestinal transplant recipients including one retransplant, and a few patients lacking pretransplant specimens were excluded. A peak of at least 4% donor T cells among recipient peripheral blood mononuclear cells was the definition used for donor T cell macrochimerism. Samples from three later patients were sequenced in-house on an Illumina MiSeq with MiXCR processing rather than by the commercial service.

From its cysteine to its phenylalanine, the CDR3 spans 15 amino acids. Just the 45-base CDR3 DNA is kept, in frame starting at base 1. V is trimmed back by 4 bases and J by 4 bases, and the junction contains 8 bases that no gene match accounts for. According to the germline V gene, CDR1 reads SGHRS and CDR2 reads YFSETQ. In the first month after transplant, blood samples were collected up to 4 times, and after that at least monthly when available. A word on this clone: The specificity of this receptor is unknown. No base quality values were provided; no much bigger clone lies one nucleotide off.

What the research found in general, with its limitations: High GvH to HvG T cell clonal ratios were observed in the allografts of patients with donor T cell macrochimerism. The conclusions were limited by the relatively low number and heterogeneity of the intestinal transplant patients. GvH clones were detected in recipient bone marrow, and some appeared earlier in ileal mucosa or blood, consistent with an intestinal mucosal origin. Early after transplant, declines in HvG clones were associated with peak levels of circulating GvH clones.

Library construction relied on the immunoSEQ multiplex PCR assay. For most patients, genomic DNA was subjected to high-throughput TCR-beta CDR3 sequencing by Adaptive Biotechnologies. On the authors' methods: TCR sequencing data for more than 15 patients were retrieved from Adaptive's ImmunoSEQ software; a few other patients were processed with MiXCR and VDJtools. Because the origin of CDR3 nucleotide sequences shared between donor and recipient could not be assigned, those sequences were removed. Alloreactive clones required at least 2-fold expansion over unstimulated cells and minimum CFSE-low frequency of 0.002% (template counts) or 0.001% (read counts). Clones detected in sequenced pre-transplant spleen, lymph node, or MLR CFSE-low populations of the donor or recipient were defined as mappable. Cumulative frequency of alloreactive clones was calculated as a percentage of all sequences weighted by copy number. The immuneACCESS repertoire file appears here via TCRdb, limited to in-frame rearrangements. These files lack a portion of the clones; in checked studies, under half of the deficit traces to unresolved V genes, and the cause of the others is not known. The V and J calls and clone size come from that table; D and trimming were worked out from the DNA. The sample profile shows 95,000 or so clones; 75% to 95% of them were found once. The leading ten clones occupy 15% to 20% of the sample.

The TCR sequence derives from a human patient who received an intestinal transplant, so some T cells may come from the graft donor. This material consisted of PBMCs, taken about 460 days after intestinal transplant. This chain is built from TRBV5-1 and TRBJ2-3, with TRBD2 matching 8 junction bases. DNA sequence: TGCGCCAGCAGCCTGTCCAGCGGGGGCCCAGATACGCAGTATTTT. It specifies CASSLSSGGPDTQYF.